The 7 T cell receptor beta chains listed next were all sequenced from one sample in a study of shared clonotypes between healthy human individuals. Measured with immunoSEQ multiplex PCR; TCRdb has only the in-frame clones, and not every one. The sample shows about 1.5 million clones, 98% of them seen only once. Sequenced input: naive CD4+ T cells sorted from blood. Subset meaning: CD45RA+ positively selected. The receptors were gathered from a man aged 25 to 45 in good health.

The chain couples TRBV28 to TRBJ2-2, with 9 bases that match TRBD1. V was clipped by 3 bases and J by 7 bases; unmatched bases: 6. Per germline, CDR1 MDHEN and CDR2 SYDVKM. This CDR3 comprises 15 residues. DNA of the CDR3: TGTGCCAGCAGTTTTTGGGGACAGGGTGGCGGGGAGCTGTTTTTT. Encoded protein: CASSFWGQGGGELFF. Supplemented by reference TRBV28 and TRBJ2-2, the full variable domain reads DVKVTQSSRYLVKRTGEKVFLECVQDMDHENMFWYRQDPGLGLRLIYFSYDVKMKEKGDIPEGYSVSREKKERFSLILESASTNQTSMYLCASSFWGQGGGELFFGEGSRLTVL.

Worth noting for this clone: Within the sample, other DNA sequences also encode this same CDR3. The chain recombines TRBV10-1 with TRBJ2-7; 9 nucleotides match TRBD2. The CDR3 is 15 residues long. Germline values: CDR1 WNHNN, CDR2 SYGVQD (reference sequence). The V gene end was trimmed by 0 bases and the J gene end by 0 bases; junction bases not matched to a gene: 0. CDR3 sequence: CASSESSGSSYEQYF. The CDR3 DNA reads TGCGCCAGCAGTGAGTCTAGCGGGAGCTCCTACGAGCAGTACTTC.

This chain links TRBV30 with TRBJ2-7, with TRBD2 matching over 8 bases. The germline V gene encodes CDR1 GTSNPN and CDR2 SVGIG (reference sequence). The CDR3 contains 20 residues. Trimming removed 4 bases from V and 0 bases from J; junction bases left unmatched: 23. Here the CDR3 DNA reads TGTGCCTGGAAGACGTTGCCGGGAGGGCAATCGTTGAAGATCTCCTACGAGCAGTACTTC. Protein: CAWKTLPGGQSLKISYEQYF. Variable domain in full (rest from reference TRBV30 and TRBJ2-7): SQTIHQWPATLVQPVGSPLSLECTVEGTSNPNLYWYRQAAGRGLQLLFYSVGIGQISSEVPQNLSASRPQDRQFILSSKKLLLSDSGFYLCAWKTLPGGQSLKISYEQYFGPGTRLTVT.

The rearrangement joins TRBV7-3 to TRBJ2-1; 11 bases agree with TRBD2. This CDR3 has 15 amino acids. Germline V gene data show CDR1 as SGHTA and CDR2 as FQGTGA. After removal of 5 bases from V and 4 bases from J, the junction contained 4 bases not matched to a gene. The CDR3 DNA reads as TGTGCCAGCAGCCCGGGACTAGCGGAATACAATGAGCAGTTCTTC. Encoded protein: CASSPGLAEYNEQFF.

V gene TRBV5-4 combines with J gene TRBJ2-7; D is unclear. This CDR3 contains 13 residues. From germline, CDR1 is SGHNT and CDR2 YYREEE (reference sequence). Trimming removed 0 bases from V and 4 bases from J, with 8 bases in between. Here the CDR3 reads CASSLGTRYEQYF. DNA for the CDR3: TGTGCCAGCAGCTTGGGGACCAGATACGAGCAGTACTTC.

This chain joins TRBV11-2 and TRBJ1-4, with no clear D. V lost 1 base and J 11 bases, leaving 14 bases between the germline ends. Per germline, CDR1 SGHAT and CDR2 FQNNGV. This CDR3 region has 14 residues. CDR3 protein: CASSLVTTASKLFF. In DNA form, the CDR3 reads TGTGCCAGCAGCTTAGTAACAACAGCCTCTAAACTGTTTTTT.

The rearrangement uses TRBV5-4 and TRBJ2-5; 9 positions agree with TRBD2. V was clipped by 4 bases and J by 6 bases; unmatched bases: 10. Per the germline V gene, CDR1 is SGHNT and CDR2 is YYREEE (reference sequence). CDR3 length equals 15 residues. The CDR3 loop is CASSIDSGSGKTQYF. CDR3 DNA sequence: TGTGCCAGCAGCATAGATAGCGGGAGCGGCAAGACCCAGTACTTC.